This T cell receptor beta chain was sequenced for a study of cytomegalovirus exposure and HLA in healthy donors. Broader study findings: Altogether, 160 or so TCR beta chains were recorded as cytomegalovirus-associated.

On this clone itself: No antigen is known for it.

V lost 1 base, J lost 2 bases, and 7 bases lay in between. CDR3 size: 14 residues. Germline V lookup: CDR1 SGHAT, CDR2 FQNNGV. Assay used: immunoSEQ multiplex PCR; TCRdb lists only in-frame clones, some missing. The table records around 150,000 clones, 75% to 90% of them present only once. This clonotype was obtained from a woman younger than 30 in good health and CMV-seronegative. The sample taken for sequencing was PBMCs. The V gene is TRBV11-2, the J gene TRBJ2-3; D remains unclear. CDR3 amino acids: CASSLGRLTDTQYF. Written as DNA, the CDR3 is TGTGCCAGCAGCTTAGGGCGGCTCACAGATACGCAGTATTTT. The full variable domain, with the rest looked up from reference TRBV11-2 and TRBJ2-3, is EAGVAQSPRYKIIEKRQSVAFWCNPISGHATLYWYQQILGQGPKLLIQFQNNGVVDDSQLPKDRFSAERLKGVDSTLKIQPAKLEDSAVYLCASSLGRLTDTQYFGPGTRLTVL.